The present T cell receptor (beta chain) was sequenced within a study of blood T cell repertoires in COVID-19 (dated by TCRdb to 2018 to 2021). Notes on the research overall: Samples from collaborators originated in the United States, Italy and Spain and spanned both the acute and convalescent phases of COVID-19. Where available, HLA class I and class II types were obtained from metadata supplied by the sample provider rather than from assay-based typing. Subjects who had been exposed to COVID-19, were actively infected with it, or had recovered from it provided the deeply sampled blood TCRbeta repertoires that made up the dataset. The material from the prospective study consisted of cDNA or gDNA derived from T cells, B-cell-depleted T cells, or PBMCs. A de-identified subject ID, COVID-19 status, age in years and sex were almost always included in the sample metadata. The repertoires were released in a freely available public database meant as a resource for research on the immune response to SARS-CoV-2. Samples were obtained from the ongoing ImmuneRACE study (first 160 participants) and from about 1,300 subjects provided by 6 global collaborators.

This clone was found a few times. Its antigen remains unidentified. No much larger clone exists at a distance of one base, and base qualities are not known. Reading the germline V gene gives CDR1 SQVTM and CDR2 ANQGSEA. V is cut by 4 bases and J by 1 base, and the space between the germline ends is 19 bases. The cysteine opens and the phenylalanine closes a CDR3 of 16 amino acids. Solely the CDR3 DNA is kept, with 48 bases framed from the first base. Study-level results and caveats: Clinical and demographic metadata were provided uncurated, with the amount varying by source and participant.

Each collaborating institution followed its own protocols to collect whole blood in K2EDTA tubes. For TCRbeta analysis, collaborators shipped samples in one of three forms: frozen whole blood, isolated PBMCs, or DNA extracted from either of those sample types. TCRbeta CDR3 regions were amplified from genomic DNA by means of the immunoSEQ Assay, a bias-controlled multiplex PCR. The published analysis was carried out like this. Nucleated cell counts per sample were estimated from amplification of reference gene primers within the assay. To quantify the absolute abundance of each unique TCRbeta CDR3 rearrangement, sequence reads were collapsed and filtered. For each sample, productive Simpson clonality was calculated as the square root of Simpson's diversity index over productive rearrangements. What TCRdb holds here is the immuneACCESS table cut down to in-frame rearrangements. Part of the clones is not present; checked against another copy, under half of the missing clones reflect an unresolved V gene, and the others are unexplained. For V, J and clone size, that table is used; D and trimming come from the DNA. The sample table contains some 220,000 clones; only one count was recorded for around 83% of them. About 10% of the sample rests with the top ten.

This clonotype originated in a man aged 45 to 65 with active or convalescent COVID-19. Sequencing used peripheral blood. Recombination linked TRBV29-1 to TRBJ1-1, with a weak D call of TRBD1 (5 bases match). CDR3 region: CSVVYARVAGNTEAFF. The bases read TGCAGCGTTGTTTATGCCAGGGTGGCAGGGAACACTGAAGCTTTCTTT.